This T cell receptor beta chain is from a study of control samples from healthy donors and cancer patients. This clone was picked up one time. Per the germline V gene, CDR1 is SGHAT and CDR2 is FQNNGV. The ends lost 5 bases at V and 0 bases at J; junction bases unmatched: 7. The CDR3 is 16 residues long. Using immunoSEQ multiplex PCR, the repertoire was profiled, and TCRdb retains in-frame clones only, with some absent. The sample includes roughly 130,000 clones, 70% to 90% of them seen just once. The sequencing sample was made of blood. The receptor was derived from a woman aged 25 to 39 in good health. The chain has TRBV11-2 and TRBJ2-3; 8 bases match TRBD2. The CDR3 DNA sequence: TGTGCCAGCAGCCAAACCGTAGCGGGAAGCACAGATACGCAGTATTTT. Its translation: CASSQTVAGSTDTQYF. The complete variable domain, with remaining parts taken from reference TRBV11-2 and TRBJ2-3, reads EAGVAQSPRYKIIEKRQSVAFWCNPISGHATLYWYQQILGQGPKLLIQFQNNGVVDDSQLPKDRFSAERLKGVDSTLKIQPAKLEDSAVYLCASSQTVAGSTDTQYFGPGTRLTVL.